A single sample gave rise to the 8 T cell receptor beta chains below, sequenced in a study of tumor and adjacent non-tumor tissue in lung cancer. RNA was extracted from bulk tissue without any cell sorting. Three rounds of nested PCR, following a modified ARM-PCR protocol, produced the TCRbeta library. TCRdb reanalysed the multiplex PCR reads using MiXCR and keeps one entry per CDR3 protein. The repertoire holds 130,000 or so distinct CDR3 sequences, with 60% to 70% as singletons. Source material: lung tumor tissue. The receptors were gathered from a young man with non-small cell lung cancer.

The chain's CDR3 is CASSYSGLGELFF. CDR3 coding DNA: TGTGCCAGCAGTTACTCGGGGCTCGGGGAGCTGTTTTTT. The chain recombines TRBV6-6 with TRBJ2-2; perhaps TRBD1 as D (5 bases). The V gene lost 0 bases and the J gene lost 7 bases, with 6 bases spanning the gap. Germline CDR1 and CDR2: MNHNY and SVGAGI (reference sequence). There are 13 residues in the CDR3.

This clonotype was observed many times. This chain uses TRBV20-1 with TRBJ2-5, with TRBD2 identical over 11 bases. Germline CDR1 is DFQATT and CDR2 is SNEGSKA (reference sequence). The CDR3 length is 15 residues. V shed 3 bases, J shed 2 bases, and the junction held 5 bases outside the gene matches. As DNA, the CDR3 is TGCAGTGCTAGGGATGGGACTAGCGGACAAGAGACCCAGTACTTC. As protein: CSARDGTSGQETQYF.

This chain connects TRBV20-1 to TRBJ1-4; TRBD1 is a possible D gene (6 bases). CDR1 DFQATT and CDR2 SNEGSKA come from the germline V gene (reference sequence). Deletions cut 1 base from V and 7 bases from J, with 13 bases between. This CDR3 is 14 amino acids long. DNA of the CDR3: TGCAGTGCTAGAGCACAGGGTGGCCCTGAAAAACTGTTTTTT. It yields the protein CSARAQGGPEKLFF.

This rearrangement joins TRBV6-2 or TRBV6-3 to TRBJ2-7; 7 positions agree with TRBD2. The CDR3 is 16 amino acids. Germline CDR1 MNHEY, CDR2 SVGEGT. With 7 bases clipped from V and 2 bases from J, the junction kept 14 bases outside the gene matches. In DNA form, the CDR3 reads TGTGCCAGCATCGCCTCCGGAGCGGGACGTACCTACGAGCAGTACTTC. The encoded protein is CASIASGAGRTYEQYF.

This chain links TRBV7-9 with TRBJ2-3; the D gene is possibly TRBD1 (6 bases). Germline V gene sequence: CDR1 SEHNR, CDR2 FQNEAQ (reference sequence). V was clipped by 1 base and J by 0 bases, with 14 bases between them. The CDR3 extends over 17 amino acids. The CDR3 region has the DNA TGTGCCAGCAGCTTAGGAGGGGGTAGCATTAGCACAGATACGCAGTATTTT. This sequence encodes CASSLGGGSISTDTQYF.

This clonotype was seen at least ten times. The chain has TRBV24-1 and TRBJ2-2; TRBD1 is a possible D gene (6 bases). The germline V gene has CDR1 KGHDR and CDR2 SFDVKD. The V and J ends lost 7 bases and 4 bases respectively, with 12 bases between them. The CDR3 consists of 14 residues. The CDR3 is CATRGGRGTGELFF. The CDR3 DNA reads TGTGCCACCAGAGGGGGTCGAGGCACCGGGGAGCTGTTTTTT.

Details on this clonotype: A clone one base away is much larger, so this may be a read error. V usage is TRBV4-1 and J usage is TRBJ2-3; no reliable D call. The V gene's germline CDR1 is MGHRA and CDR2 YSYEKL. The CDR3 has 15 amino acids. CDR3 nucleotides: TGCACCAGCAGCCAAGATCCCGTTAGCACAGATACGCAGTATTTT. It yields the protein CTSSQDPVSTDTQYF.

The CDR3 sequence: CASSSSTSGGANEQFF. The CDR3 coding sequence is TGCGCCAGCAGCTCTTCGACTAGCGGGGGGGCCAATGAGCAGTTCTTC. V gene TRBV5-1 combines with J gene TRBJ2-1; 14 bases map to TRBD2. The CDR3 is 16 residues long. Germline V gene sequence: CDR1 SGHRS, CDR2 YFSETQ. The J segment lost 6 bases and the V segment lost 3 bases, leaving 5 bases of the junction unmatched.